This paragraph covers one T cell receptor beta chain sequence. Antigen: not known. Produced via immunoSEQ multiplex PCR; TCRdb's table is partial and in-frame only. This table has about 92,000 clones, 77% appearing once. The data derive from a study of cytotoxic CD8 clonotypes in ibrutinib-treated CLL. Study-wide findings and caveats: Starting clonality was above that of age-matched healthy donors and tracked circulating CD8+ T-cell counts.

The source material was PBMCs, sampled after 24 months of ibrutinib treatment. This sequence originates from a human donor with chronic lymphocytic leukemia.

In DNA form, the CDR3 reads TGCGCCAGCAGTAACCCCGGGACAGGGTACTACGAGCAGTACTTC. This codes for CASSNPGTGYYEQYF. V and J are TRBV5-1 and TRBJ2-7; 9 nucleotides align to TRBD1. The germline V gene encodes CDR1 SGHRS and CDR2 YFSETQ. This CDR3 is 15 amino acids long. Trimming cost V 5 bases and J 3 bases; bases outside gene matches: 9.